The 14 T cell receptor beta chains below come from one sample, sequenced in a study of blood T cell repertoires in COVID-19. Method: immunoSEQ multiplex PCR; TCRdb's copy keeps in-frame clones and lacks some. Here the sample spans around 250,000 clones, nearly 90% being singletons. The sequenced sample consisted of peripheral blood. The receptors stem from a woman aged 40-49 years who had recovered from COVID-19.

This clone turned up a few times. The V call is TRBV3-1 (or the pseudogene TRBV3-2), the J call TRBJ1-5; D not certain. The CDR3 length is 14 residues. Between the trimmed V and J ends, which lost 3 bases and 8 bases, there was a span of 14 bases. Germline loops: CDR1 LGHDT, CDR2 YNNKEL (reference sequence). CDR3 nucleotides: TGTGCCAGCAGCCAGGTACGAGGTACGGAGCCCCAGCATTTT. This encodes CASSQVRGTEPQHF.

The chain uses TRBV21-1 and TRBJ1-1. TRBV21-1 is a pseudogene locus. The length of the CDR3 is 15 residues. DNA for the CDR3: TGTGCCAGCAGCAAAGGGAGAGCGATGAACACTGAAGCTTTCTTT. It encodes CASSKGRAMNTEAFF.

This chain links TRBV28 with TRBJ2-7; D gene uncertain. Per germline, CDR1 MDHEN and CDR2 SYDVKM. The CDR3 totals 12 residues. Trimming pared 7 bases from V and 6 bases from J, leaving 13 bases between. The CDR3, as DNA: TGTGCCAGCACAAACCCGACTCTCGAGCAGTACTTC. Translated, it gives CASTNPTLEQYF.

This chain connects TRBV6-5 to TRBJ1-5; the match to TRBD1 covers 7 bases. Unmatched junction bases numbered 7, after V lost 6 bases and J lost 2 bases. Germline V CDR1 and CDR2: MNHEY, SVGAGI. The CDR3 spans 15 residues. DNA for the CDR3: TGTGCCAGCAGAACCAACAGGGGCGGCAATCAGCCCCAGCATTTT. This codes for CASRTNRGGNQPQHF.

The CDR3 DNA follows: TGTGCCAGCAGCGAGACAGGGGGAGATGGCTACACCTTC. This translates into CASSETGGDGYTF. The rearrangement uses TRBV5-6 and TRBJ1-2; 9 bases are shared with TRBD1. In germline, CDR1 is SGHDT, CDR2 YYEEEE. The CDR3 extends over 13 amino acids. V shed 4 bases, J shed 6 bases, and the junction held 4 bases outside the gene matches.

The chain links TRBV25-1 to TRBJ1-2; D not certain. Germline V gene sequence: CDR1 MGHDK, CDR2 SYGVNS. The CDR3 is 13 residues long. Trimming removed 7 bases at V and 4 bases at J, with 13 bases between. The CDR3 coding sequence is TGTGCCAGCACCCCCCCGGCGGGCTATGGCTACACCTTC. This codes for CASTPPAGYGYTF.

This clone was recorded once. The chain links TRBV6-5 to TRBJ1-6, with TRBD1 as a possible D gene (5 bases). The germline V and J ends were trimmed by 5 bases and 7 bases, with 15 bases remaining between them. This CDR3 region has 15 residues. CDR1 and CDR2 from the germline V gene are MNHEY and SVGAGI. CDR3 nucleotides: TGTGCCAGCAGTCACGATTACAGACAGAATTCACCCCTCCACTTT. Its protein is CASSHDYRQNSPLHF.

This clone occurred once. The rearrangement links TRBV23-1 to TRBJ2-2; 11 positions match TRBD1. TRBV23-1 is an ORF, and what it does is uncertain. The trim removed 7 bases at V and 4 bases at J, leaving 8 bases unmatched. This CDR3 is 16 amino acids long. The CDR3 DNA follows: TGCGCCAGCACCCAGGACAGGGGGCCGGGCACCGGGGAGCTGTTTTTT. It translates to CASTQDRGPGTGELFF.

The chain uses TRBV7-9 and TRBJ2-2; 9 bases align to TRBD2. CDR1 is SEHNR and CDR2 is FQNEAQ in the germline V gene (reference sequence). With 1 base clipped from V and 1 base from J, the junction kept 7 bases outside the gene matches. CDR3 length: 18 residues. In nucleotides, the CDR3 is TGTGCCAGCAGCTTAGGGGAACTAGCGGGTATGAACACCGGGGAGCTGTTTTTT. This codes for CASSLGELAGMNTGELFF.

This rearrangement joins TRBV4-1 to TRBJ1-6; D possibly corresponds to TRBD1 (5 bases). CDR3 length: 16 amino acids. V was pared by 0 bases and J by 6 bases, with 12 bases between. Germline-derived CDR1 and CDR2 are MGHRA and YSYEKL. The CDR3 DNA reads as TGCGCCAGCAGCCAAGATTTGGAGGGGCTTAATTCACCCCTCCACTTT. Its protein is CASSQDLEGLNSPLHF.

The chain has TRBV4-3 and TRBJ2-1; 8 bases align to TRBD2. Per the germline V gene, CDR1 is LGHNA and CDR2 is YSLEER. V lost 4 bases to trimming and J lost 0 bases; unmatched junction nucleotides: 8. CDR3 length: 17 amino acids. The CDR3 DNA reads as TGCGCCAGCAGCCGTTTTTCACTAGCGGCCTCCTACAATGAGCAGTTCTTC. Its protein product is CASSRFSLAASYNEQFF.

The chain joins TRBV10-3 to TRBJ2-7; possibly TRBD2 for D (5 bases). V lost 8 bases and J lost 6, with 14 bases in between. Germline lookup yields CDR1 ENHRY and CDR2 SYGVKD. The CDR3 totals 12 residues. CDR3 DNA: TGTGCCATCTTGCCGCCTGGAGGCGAGCAGTACTTC. This encodes CAILPPGGEQYF.

The chain links TRBV18 to TRBJ2-1; the D gene is possibly TRBD2 (5 bases). The V and J ends lost 3 bases and 5 bases respectively, with 8 bases between them. The CDR3 is made up of 13 amino acids. Per germline, CDR1 KGHSH and CDR2 LQKENI. As DNA, the CDR3 is TGTGCCAGCTCACCCCTTAGCGACAATGAGCAGTTCTTC. Residues: CASSPLSDNEQFF.

This sequence joins TRBV18 and TRBJ1-2; possible D gene TRBD1, 6 bases. The germline V and J ends were trimmed by 6 bases and 4 bases, with 24 bases remaining between them. This CDR3 has 17 residues. Germline V lookup: CDR1 KGHSH, CDR2 LQKENI. CDR3 nucleotide sequence: TGTGCCAGCTCTATGACAGGTAGGAACATTTTAGGCTATGGCTACACCTTC. Translation: CASSMTGRNILGYGYTF.